The 5 T cell receptor beta chains presented below share a single source sample, sequenced in a study of cytomegalovirus exposure and HLA in healthy donors. Profiled with immunoSEQ multiplex PCR; TCRdb holds only in-frame clones, not every one. The table lists 100,000 to 150,000 clones, approximately 87% of them singletons. Input material: PBMCs. These receptors were obtained from a woman in her twenties or thirties in good health and CMV-seronegative.

The chain recombines TRBV18 with TRBJ2-3; 7 nucleotides align to TRBD1. With 4 bases clipped from V and 0 bases from J, the junction kept 4 bases outside the gene matches. This CDR3 contains 15 residues. Germline CDR1 KGHSH, CDR2 LQKENI. The CDR3 sequence is CASSLQGQSTDTQYF. As DNA, the CDR3 is TGTGCCAGCTCACTACAGGGACAGAGCACAGATACGCAGTATTTT.

The chain carries TRBV10-3 and TRBJ2-3, with TRBD1 identical over 8 bases. Germline CDR1 and CDR2: ENHRY and SYGVKD. This CDR3 has 18 residues. V shed 6 bases, J shed 2 bases, and the junction held 16 bases outside the gene matches. CDR3 sequence: CAIRPGQEPYPSTDTQYF. The DNA of the CDR3 is TGTGCCATCAGGCCGGGACAGGAACCTTACCCTTCCACAGATACGCAGTATTTT.

The chain links TRBV30 to TRBJ2-5; D not certain. V was cut by 0 bases and J by 7 bases, with 9 bases left in between. Per the germline V gene, CDR1 is GTSNPN and CDR2 is SVGIG (reference sequence). The CDR3 sequence is 12 residues long. CDR3 in DNA: TGTGCCTGGAGTGTCCAACCCGGGACCCAGTACTTC. Translating it yields CAWSVQPGTQYF.

The rearrangement joins TRBV6-1 to TRBJ1-2; D uncertain. In germline, CDR1 is MNHNS, CDR2 SASEGT. Trimming took 6 bases from V and 2 from J, leaving 4 bases between them. The CDR3 is made up of 11 amino acids. The CDR3 is CASRLNYGYTF. The CDR3 region has the DNA TGTGCCAGCAGGTTAAACTATGGCTACACCTTC.

V and J are TRBV5-8 and TRBJ2-3; D is unresolved. Germline values: CDR1 SGHTS, CDR2 YDEGEE. This CDR3 has 13 amino acids. The ends were cut back, 0 bases at V and 4 bases at J, with 6 bases in the middle. The chain's CDR3 is CASSLEPADTQYF. CDR3 coding DNA: TGTGCCAGCAGCTTGGAGCCTGCAGATACGCAGTATTTT.